This T cell receptor (beta chain) was profiled in a study of control samples from healthy donors and cancer patients. The method was immunoSEQ multiplex PCR; TCRdb's version includes in-frame clones alone and lacks a portion of them. The sample has about 96,000 clones, approximately 93% seen once. V lost 1 base and J 7 bases, leaving 4 bases between the germline ends. The CDR3 totals 12 residues. Germline assignment: CDR1 MGHDK and CDR2 SYGVNS. This receptor was identified in a man aged 18 to 29 in good health. V is TRBV25-1 and J is TRBJ2-2; D remains ambiguous. The sequenced sample consisted of blood. The CDR3 DNA reads as TGTGCCAGCAGTGAATTACACGGGGAGCTGTTTTTT. This sequence encodes CASSELHGELFF.